This T cell receptor beta chain originates from a study of long-term antiretroviral therapy in people with HIV. Study results and limitations: An increase in diversity followed ART, yet levels stayed below transplant donor controls.

Survey-level resolution applied to immunoSEQ assay v3.0. Repertoires were generated with immunoSEQ multiplex PCR, while TCRdb's copy carries only in-frame clones and drops some. The sample lists more than 20,000 clones, about nine tenths occurring once. This CDR3 spans 20 amino acids. Germline CDR1 reads SGHTA; CDR2 reads FQGTGA. The J segment lost 4 bases and the V segment lost 4 bases, leaving 21 bases of the junction unmatched. For this clone: The antigen remains undetermined.

The chain uses TRBV7-3 and TRBJ2-2, with 7 bases fitting TRBD1. Sequenced material: unsorted PBMCs, taken 1.8 years before starting antiretroviral therapy. The receptor was isolated from a woman aged 25 to 39 with HIV. The CDR3 here is CASSCTRRQGWVYCTGELFF. The CDR3 bases are TGTGCCAGCAGCTGTACAAGACGACAGGGTTGGGTTTATTGCACCGGGGAGCTGTTTTTT.